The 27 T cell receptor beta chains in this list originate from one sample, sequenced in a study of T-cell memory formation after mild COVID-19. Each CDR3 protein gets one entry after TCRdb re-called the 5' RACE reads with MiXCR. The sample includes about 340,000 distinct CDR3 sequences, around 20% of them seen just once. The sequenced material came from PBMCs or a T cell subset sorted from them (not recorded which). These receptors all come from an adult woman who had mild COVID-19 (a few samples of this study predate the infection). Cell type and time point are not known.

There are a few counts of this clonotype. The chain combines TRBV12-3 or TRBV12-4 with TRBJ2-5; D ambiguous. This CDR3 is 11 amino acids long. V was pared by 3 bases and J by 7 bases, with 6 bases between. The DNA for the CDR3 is TGTGCCAGCAGTTTTGATCTGACCCAGTACTTC. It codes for CASSFDLTQYF.

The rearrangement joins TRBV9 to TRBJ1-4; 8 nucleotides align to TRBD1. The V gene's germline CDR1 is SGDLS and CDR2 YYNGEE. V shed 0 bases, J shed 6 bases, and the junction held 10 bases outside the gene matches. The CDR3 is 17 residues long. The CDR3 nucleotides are TGTGCCAGCAGCGTAGCAGGGGGCAGAGGTGGAGATGAAAAACTGTTTTTT. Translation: CASSVAGGRGGDEKLFF.

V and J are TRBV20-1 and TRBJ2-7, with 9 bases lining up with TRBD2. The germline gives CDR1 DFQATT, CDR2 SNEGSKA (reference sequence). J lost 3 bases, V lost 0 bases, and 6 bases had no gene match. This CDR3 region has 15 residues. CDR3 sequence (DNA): TGCAGTGCTAGAGACGGGACTAGCAAAAACTACGAGCAGTACTTC. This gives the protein CSARDGTSKNYEQYF.

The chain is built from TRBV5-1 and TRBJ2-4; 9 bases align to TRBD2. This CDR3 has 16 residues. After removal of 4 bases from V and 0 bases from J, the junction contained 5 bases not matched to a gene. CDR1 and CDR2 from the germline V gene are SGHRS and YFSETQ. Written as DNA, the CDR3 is TGCGCCAGCAGCCCCACTAGCGGGTTAGCCAAAAACATTCAGTACTTC. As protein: CASSPTSGLAKNIQYF.

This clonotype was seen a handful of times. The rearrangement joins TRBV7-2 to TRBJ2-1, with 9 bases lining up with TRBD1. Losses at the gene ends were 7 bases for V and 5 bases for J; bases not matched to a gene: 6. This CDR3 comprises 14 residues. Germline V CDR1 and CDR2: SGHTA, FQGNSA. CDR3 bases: TGTGCCAGCACCCGGGACAGGGCCCACAATGAGCAGTTCTTC. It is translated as CASTRDRAHNEQFF.

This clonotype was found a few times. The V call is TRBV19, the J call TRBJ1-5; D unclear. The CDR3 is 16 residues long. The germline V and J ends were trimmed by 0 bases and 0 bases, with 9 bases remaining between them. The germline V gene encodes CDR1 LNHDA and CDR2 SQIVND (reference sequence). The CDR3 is CASSIEEFYSNQPQHF. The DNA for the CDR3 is TGTGCCAGTAGTATAGAGGAGTTTTATAGCAATCAGCCCCAGCATTTT.

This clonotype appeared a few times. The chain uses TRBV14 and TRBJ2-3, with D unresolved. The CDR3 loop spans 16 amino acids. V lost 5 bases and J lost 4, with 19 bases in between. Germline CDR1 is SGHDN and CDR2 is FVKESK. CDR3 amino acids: CASSLPLLGVADTQYF. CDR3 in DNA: TGTGCCAGCAGCTTACCTCTGTTAGGAGTGGCAGATACGCAGTATTTT.

The CDR3 sequence: CSARGVSNEQFF. The CDR3 DNA is TGCAGTGCCCGGGGAGTTTCCAATGAGCAGTTCTTC. This chain connects TRBV20-1 to TRBJ2-1; D perhaps matches TRBD2 (5 bases). V shed 6 bases and J shed 6 bases, with 12 bases lying between them. The CDR3 covers 12 residues. The germline CDR1 and CDR2 sequences are DFQATT and SNEGSKA (reference sequence).

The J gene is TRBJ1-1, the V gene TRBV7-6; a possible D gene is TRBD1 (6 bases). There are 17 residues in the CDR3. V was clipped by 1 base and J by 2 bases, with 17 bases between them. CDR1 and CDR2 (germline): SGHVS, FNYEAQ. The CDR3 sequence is CASSLVLGARTNTEAFF. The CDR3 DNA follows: TGTGCCAGCAGCTTAGTTTTGGGGGCCCGTACAAACACTGAAGCTTTCTTT.

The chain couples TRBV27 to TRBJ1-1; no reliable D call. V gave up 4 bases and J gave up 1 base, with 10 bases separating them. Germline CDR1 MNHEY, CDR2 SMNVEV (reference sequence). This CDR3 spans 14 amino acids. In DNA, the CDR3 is TGTGCCAGCAGTTCCCCTGAGGGGAACACTGAAGCTTTCTTT. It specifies CASSSPEGNTEAFF.

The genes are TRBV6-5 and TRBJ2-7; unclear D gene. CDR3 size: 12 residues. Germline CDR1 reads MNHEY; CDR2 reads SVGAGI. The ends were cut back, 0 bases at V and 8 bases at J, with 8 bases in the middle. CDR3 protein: CASSYSAGKQYF. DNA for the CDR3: TGTGCCAGCAGTTACTCGGCTGGGAAGCAGTACTTC.

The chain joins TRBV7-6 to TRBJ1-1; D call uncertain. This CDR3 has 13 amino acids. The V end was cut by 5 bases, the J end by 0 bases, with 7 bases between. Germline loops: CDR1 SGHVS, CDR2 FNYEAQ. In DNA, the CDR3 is TGTGCCAGCAGCAAGACGGTGAACACTGAAGCTTTCTTT. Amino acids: CASSKTVNTEAFF.

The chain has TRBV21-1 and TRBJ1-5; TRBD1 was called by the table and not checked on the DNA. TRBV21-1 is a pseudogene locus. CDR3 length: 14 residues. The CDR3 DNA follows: TGTGCCAGCTTAAACAGGGGTCGCAATCAGCCCCAGCATTTT. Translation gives CASLNRGRNQPQHF.

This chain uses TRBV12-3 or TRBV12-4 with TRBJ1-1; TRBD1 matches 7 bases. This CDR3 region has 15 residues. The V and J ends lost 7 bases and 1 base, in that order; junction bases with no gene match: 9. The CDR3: CASTTTGAGNTEAFF. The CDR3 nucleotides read TGTGCCAGCACCACTACAGGGGCCGGGAACACTGAAGCTTTCTTT.

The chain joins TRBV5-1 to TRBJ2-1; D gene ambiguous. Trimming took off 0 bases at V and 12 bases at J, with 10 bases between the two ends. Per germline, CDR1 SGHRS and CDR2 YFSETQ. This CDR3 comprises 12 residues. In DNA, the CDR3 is TGCGCCAGCAGCTTGGGGATCAAGGGGCAGTTCTTC. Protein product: CASSLGIKGQFF. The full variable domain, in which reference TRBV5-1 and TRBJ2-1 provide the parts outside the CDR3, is KAGVTQTPRYLIKTRGQQVTLSCSPISGHRSVSWYQQTPGQGLQFLFEYFSETQRNKGNFPGRFSGRQFSNSRSEMNVSTLELGDSALYLCASSLGIKGQFFGPGTRLTVL.

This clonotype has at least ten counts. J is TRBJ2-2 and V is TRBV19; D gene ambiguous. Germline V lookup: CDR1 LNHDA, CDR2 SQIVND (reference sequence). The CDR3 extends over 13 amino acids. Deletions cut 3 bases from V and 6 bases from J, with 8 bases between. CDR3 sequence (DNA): TGTGCCAGTAGTATCCCCTGGGCCGGGGAGCTGTTTTTT. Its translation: CASSIPWAGELFF.

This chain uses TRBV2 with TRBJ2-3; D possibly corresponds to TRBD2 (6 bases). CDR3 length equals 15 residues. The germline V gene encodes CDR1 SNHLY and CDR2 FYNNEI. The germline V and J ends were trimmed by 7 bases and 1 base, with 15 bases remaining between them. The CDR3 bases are TGTGCCAGCACCAAGGAGGGATTGGGCACAGATACGCAGTATTTT. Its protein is CASTKEGLGTDTQYF.

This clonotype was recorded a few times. CDR3 DNA sequence: TGTGCCAGCAGTGTAGACAGGATTGGGGGCGAGCAGTACTTC. It codes for CASSVDRIGGEQYF. The V call is TRBV25-1, the J call TRBJ2-7; maybe TRBD1 (6 bases). There are 14 residues in the CDR3. From germline, CDR1 is MGHDK and CDR2 SYGVNS. V was clipped by 4 bases and J by 6 bases, with 16 bases between them.

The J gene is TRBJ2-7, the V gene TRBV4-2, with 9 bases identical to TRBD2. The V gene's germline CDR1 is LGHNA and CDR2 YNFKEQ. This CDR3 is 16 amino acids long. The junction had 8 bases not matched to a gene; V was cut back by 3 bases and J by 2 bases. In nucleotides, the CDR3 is TGTGCCAGCAGCCACGGCGGCGGGAGGGGAACCTACGAGCAGTACTTC. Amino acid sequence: CASSHGGGRGTYEQYF.

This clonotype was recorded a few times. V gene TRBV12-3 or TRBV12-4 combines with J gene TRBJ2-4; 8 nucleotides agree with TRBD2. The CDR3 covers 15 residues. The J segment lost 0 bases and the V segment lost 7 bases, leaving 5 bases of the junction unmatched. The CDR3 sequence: CASTLAGLAKNIQYF. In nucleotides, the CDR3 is TGTGCCAGCACGCTAGCGGGCCTAGCCAAAAACATTCAGTACTTC.

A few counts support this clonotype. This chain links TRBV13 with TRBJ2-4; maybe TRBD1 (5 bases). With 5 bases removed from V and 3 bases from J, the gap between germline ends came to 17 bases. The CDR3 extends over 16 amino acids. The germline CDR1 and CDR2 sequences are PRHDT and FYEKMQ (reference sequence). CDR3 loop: CASSPGGRDYKNIQYF. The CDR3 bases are TGTGCCAGCAGCCCCGGCGGCAGGGATTACAAAAACATTCAGTACTTC. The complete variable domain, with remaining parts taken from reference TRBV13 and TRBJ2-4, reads AAGVIQSPRHLIKEKRETATLKCYPIPRHDTVYWYQQGPGQDPQFLISFYEKMQSDKGSIPDRFSAQQFSDYHSELNMSSLELGDSALYFCASSPGGRDYKNIQYFGAGTRLSVL.

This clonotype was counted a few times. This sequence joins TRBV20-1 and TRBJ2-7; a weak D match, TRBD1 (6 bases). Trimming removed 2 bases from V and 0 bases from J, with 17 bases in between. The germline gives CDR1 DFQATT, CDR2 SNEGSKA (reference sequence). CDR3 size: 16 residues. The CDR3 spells CSARPAGTPFSYEQYF. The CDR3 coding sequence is TGCAGTGCTAGACCCGCCGGGACACCCTTCTCCTACGAGCAGTACTTC.

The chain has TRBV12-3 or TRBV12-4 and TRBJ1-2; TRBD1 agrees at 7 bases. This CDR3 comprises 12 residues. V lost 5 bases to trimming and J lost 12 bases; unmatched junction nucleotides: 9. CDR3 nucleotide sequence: TGTGCCAGCAGTCCTGACAGGGCTTGGAACACCTTC. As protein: CASSPDRAWNTF.

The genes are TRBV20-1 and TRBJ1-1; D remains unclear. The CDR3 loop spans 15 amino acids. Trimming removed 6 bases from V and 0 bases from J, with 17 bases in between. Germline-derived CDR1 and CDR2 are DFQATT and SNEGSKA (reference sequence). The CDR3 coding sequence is TGCAGTGCCCTTGATAGTGAAACCCTGAACACTGAAGCTTTCTTT. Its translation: CSALDSETLNTEAFF.

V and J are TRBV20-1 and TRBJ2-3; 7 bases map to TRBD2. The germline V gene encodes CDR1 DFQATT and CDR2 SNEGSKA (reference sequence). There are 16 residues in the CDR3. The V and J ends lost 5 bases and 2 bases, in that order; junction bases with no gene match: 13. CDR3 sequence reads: CSAYALRGDLTDTQYF. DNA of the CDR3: TGCAGTGCTTACGCCCTACGGGGGGACCTCACAGATACGCAGTATTTT.

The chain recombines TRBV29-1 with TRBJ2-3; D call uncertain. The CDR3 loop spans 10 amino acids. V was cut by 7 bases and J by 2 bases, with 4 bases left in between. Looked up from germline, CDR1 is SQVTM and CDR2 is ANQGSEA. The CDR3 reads CSAFTDTQYF. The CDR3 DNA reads TGCAGCGCCTTCACAGATACGCAGTATTTT.

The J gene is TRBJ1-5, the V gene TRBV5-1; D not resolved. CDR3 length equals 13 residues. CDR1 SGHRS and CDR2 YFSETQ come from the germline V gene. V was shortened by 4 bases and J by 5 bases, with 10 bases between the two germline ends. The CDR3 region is CASSPETDQPQHF. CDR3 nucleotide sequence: TGCGCCAGCAGCCCGGAGACCGATCAGCCCCAGCATTTT.